This is a list of T cell receptor beta chains from one sample in a study of a mutant IDH1 vaccine in newly diagnosed glioma. TCRdb keeps only in-frame clones here, not all; method: immunoSEQ multiplex PCR. This table has about 64,000 clones, roughly 71% appearing once. The antigens of these receptors remain unknown. The specimen comprised PBMCs, sampled from a glioma patient whose treatment included an IDH1 peptide vaccine. The origin of the receptors is a man between 50 and 59 years old with glioma. CDR3s include the opening cysteine and the closing phenylalanine or tryptophan. The D gene is left open where the match is weak. Where a row states a size, it is once, few, many or the class of an expanded clone; other rows omit it.

TRBJ2-4,NA,TRBV15,NA,TGTGCCACCAGCGAGGGGGGGACGGCCAAAAACATTCAGTACTTC,CATSEGGTAKNIQYF
TRBJ1-6,TRBD1,TRBV7-9,NA,TGTGCCAGCAGCCTAGAAGGACAGGGTGGCGGTTCACCCCTCCACTTT,CASSLEGQGGGSPLHF
TRBJ1-1,NA,TRBV6-5,NA,TGTGCCAGCAGTGAGCGGACAGCGAACACTGAAGCTTTCTTT,CASSERTANTEAFF
TRBJ1-1,TRBD1,TRBV14,NA,TGTGCCAGCAGCCAGCGACAGGGGAACACTGAAGCTTTCTTT,CASSQRQGNTEAFF
TRBJ2-7,TRBD1,TRBV19,NA,TGTGCCAGTAGTACCCAGTCAGGGGGCGAGCAGTACTTC,CASSTQSGGEQYF
TRBJ1-5,NA,TRBV19,NA,TGTGCCAGTAGTAGCAACGATCGGGTTCGAAATCAGCCCCAGCATTTT,CASSSNDRVRNQPQHF
TRBJ2-7,TRBD1,TRBV14,once,TGTGCCAGCAGCCAGCTAGGACAGGGCCACTACGAGCAGTACTTC,CASSQLGQGHYEQYF
TRBJ1-1,NA,TRBV4-2,NA,TGTGCCAGCAGCCAAGGACACGTGAACACTGAAGCTTTCTTT,CASSQGHVNTEAFF
TRBJ1-6,NA,TRBV4-1,NA,TGCGCCAGCAGTCAGCTCCTTTTACAGCGAGACCAACTCCACTTT,CASSQLLLQRDQLHF
TRBJ2-1,TRBD2,TRBV4-3,NA,TGCGCCAGCAGCCACCTCCAGGGCGGGGGTGCGTCCTACAATGAGCAGTTCTTC,CASSHLQGGGASYNEQFF
TRBJ1-5,NA,TRBV6-5,NA,TGTGCCAGCAGTCAGTATAGCAATCAGCCCCAGCATTTT,CASSQYSNQPQHF
TRBJ2-7,TRBD2,TRBV29-1,NA,TGCAGCGTTGAGGGCCATCTTGGCGGGAGCGCCTACGAGCAGTACTTC,CSVEGHLGGSAYEQYF
TRBJ1-2,NA,TRBV19,NA,TGTGCCAGTAGTCCCAACGGGTTAAACTATGGCTACACCTTC,CASSPNGLNYGYTF
TRBJ2-3,NA,TRBV5-4,NA,TGTGCCAGCAGCTTGGGGGGAGGAGTCTTCACAGATACGCAGTATTTT,CASSLGGGVFTDTQYF
TRBJ2-4,NA,TRBV19,NA,TGTGCCACCTTAGACAGAGCCAAAAACATTCAGTACTTC,CATLDRAKNIQYF
TRBJ2-6,NA,TRBV5-1,NA,TGCGCCAGCAGCGTACAGATCTCTGGGGCCAACGTCCTGACTTTC,CASSVQISGANVLTF
TRBJ1-4,NA,TRBV19,few,TGTGCCAGTAGTACCCAGGGTACAACTAATGAAAAACTGTTTTTT,CASSTQGTTNEKLFF
TRBJ2-1,NA,TRBV7-2,NA,TGTGCCAGCAGCCGGGTGCCCAATGAGCAGTTCTTC,CASSRVPNEQFF
TRBJ2-3,NA,TRBV6-6,NA,TGTGCCAGCAGCGCTAGGAATTTAGCAGATACGCAGTATTTT,CASSARNLADTQYF
TRBJ1-2,NA,TRBV15,NA,TGTGCCACCAGCAGTTACGGGGTCTATGGCTACACCTTC,CATSSYGVYGYTF
TRBJ1-2,NA,TRBV4-1,NA,TGCGCCAGCAGCCAGATCGAAGGGGACACTAACTATGGCTACACCTTC,CASSQIEGDTNYGYTF
TRBJ2-6,NA,TRBV19,NA,TGTGCCAGTAGTAGCACCCTGAGAGGGGGATTTGGGGCCAACGTCCTGACTTTC,CASSSTLRGGFGANVLTF